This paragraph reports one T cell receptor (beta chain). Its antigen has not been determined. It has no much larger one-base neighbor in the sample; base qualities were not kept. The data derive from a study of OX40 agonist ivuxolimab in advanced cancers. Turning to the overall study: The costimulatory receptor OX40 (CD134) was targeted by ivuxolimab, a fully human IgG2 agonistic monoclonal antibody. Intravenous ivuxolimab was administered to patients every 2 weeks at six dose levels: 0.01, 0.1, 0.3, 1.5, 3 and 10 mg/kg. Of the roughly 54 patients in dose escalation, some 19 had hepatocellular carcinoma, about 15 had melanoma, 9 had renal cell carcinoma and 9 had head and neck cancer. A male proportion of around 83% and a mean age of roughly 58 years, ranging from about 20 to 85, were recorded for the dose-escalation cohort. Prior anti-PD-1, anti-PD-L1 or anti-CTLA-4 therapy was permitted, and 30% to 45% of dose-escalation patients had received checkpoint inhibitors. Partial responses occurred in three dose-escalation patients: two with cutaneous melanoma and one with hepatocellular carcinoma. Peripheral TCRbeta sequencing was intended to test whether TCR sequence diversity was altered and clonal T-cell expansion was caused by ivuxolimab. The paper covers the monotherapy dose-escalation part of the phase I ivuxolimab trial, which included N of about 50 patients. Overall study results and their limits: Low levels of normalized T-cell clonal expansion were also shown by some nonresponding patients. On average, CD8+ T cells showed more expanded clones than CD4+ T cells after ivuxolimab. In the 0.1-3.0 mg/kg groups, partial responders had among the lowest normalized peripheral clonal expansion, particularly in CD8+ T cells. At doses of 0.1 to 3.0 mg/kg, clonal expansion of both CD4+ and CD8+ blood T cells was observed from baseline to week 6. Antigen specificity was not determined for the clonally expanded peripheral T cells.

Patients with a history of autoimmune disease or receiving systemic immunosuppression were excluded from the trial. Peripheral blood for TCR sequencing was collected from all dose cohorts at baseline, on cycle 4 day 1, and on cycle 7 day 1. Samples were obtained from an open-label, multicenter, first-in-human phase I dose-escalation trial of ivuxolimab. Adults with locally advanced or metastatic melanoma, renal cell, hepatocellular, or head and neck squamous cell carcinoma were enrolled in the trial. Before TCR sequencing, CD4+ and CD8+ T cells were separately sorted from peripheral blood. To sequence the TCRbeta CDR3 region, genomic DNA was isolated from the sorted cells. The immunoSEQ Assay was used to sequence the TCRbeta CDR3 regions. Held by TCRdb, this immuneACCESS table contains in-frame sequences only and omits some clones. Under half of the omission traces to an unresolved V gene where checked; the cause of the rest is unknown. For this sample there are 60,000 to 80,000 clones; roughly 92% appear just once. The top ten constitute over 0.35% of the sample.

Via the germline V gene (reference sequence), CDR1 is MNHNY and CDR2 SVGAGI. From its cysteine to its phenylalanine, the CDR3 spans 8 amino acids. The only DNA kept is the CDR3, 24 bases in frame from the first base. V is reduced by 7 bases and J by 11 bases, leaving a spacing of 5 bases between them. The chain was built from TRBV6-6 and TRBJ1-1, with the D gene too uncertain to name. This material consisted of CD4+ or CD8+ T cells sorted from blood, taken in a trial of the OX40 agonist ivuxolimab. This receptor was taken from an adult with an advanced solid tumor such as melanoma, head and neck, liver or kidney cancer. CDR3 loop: CASTSAFF. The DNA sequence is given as TGTGCCAGCACGTCGGCTTTCTTT.